This entry lists 21 T cell receptor beta chains sequenced from one sample in a study of blood T cell repertoires in COVID-19. Assay used: immunoSEQ multiplex PCR; TCRdb lists only in-frame clones, some missing. This sample has 100,000 to 150,000 clones, with about four fifths found just once. Sample: peripheral blood. The receptors were gathered from a man aged 25 to 40 with COVID-19, enrolled during active disease.

The chain employs TRBV2 and TRBJ2-4; possibly TRBD1 for D (7 bases). Looked up from germline, CDR1 is SNHLY and CDR2 is FYNNEI. This CDR3 comprises 16 residues. The V end was cut by 5 bases, the J end by 8 bases, with 22 bases between. CDR3 protein: CASSPLPGQRGDIQYF. Written as DNA, the CDR3 is TGTGCCAGCAGTCCACTTCCGGGACAGAGGGGGGACATTCAGTACTTC.

The J gene is TRBJ2-6, the V gene TRBV12-3 or TRBV12-4; D unresolved. The CDR3 length is 13 residues. The V end was cut by 1 base, the J end by 9 bases, with 7 bases between. CDR3 coding DNA: TGTGCCAGCAGTTTAGGTCCGGGCAACGTCCTGACTTTC. Translation: CASSLGPGNVLTF.

The chain has TRBV29-1 and TRBJ2-1, with 8 bases that match TRBD1. Looked up from germline, CDR1 is SQVTM and CDR2 is ANQGSEA. Trimming removed 0 bases from V and 3 bases from J; junction bases left unmatched: 7. The CDR3 is made up of 16 amino acids. CDR3 region: CSVEDPDRGSYNEQFF. In nucleotides, the CDR3 is TGCAGCGTTGAAGACCCCGACAGGGGAAGCTACAATGAGCAGTTCTTC.

CDR3 region: CASSPWDRVKGNTIYF. CDR3 bases: TGTGCCAGCAGCCCTTGGGACAGGGTGAAAGGAAACACCATATATTTT. The rearrangement joins TRBV28 to TRBJ1-3, with 9 bases that match TRBD1. The germline V gene has CDR1 MDHEN and CDR2 SYDVKM. There are 16 residues in the CDR3. V shed 6 bases, J shed 4 bases, and the junction held 10 bases outside the gene matches.

The CDR3 loop reads CSVTGTGFHEQFF. The CDR3 region has the DNA TGCAGCGTTACCGGGACAGGGTTCCATGAGCAGTTCTTC. This chain uses TRBV29-1 with TRBJ2-1; 9 positions match TRBD1. CDR1 is SQVTM and CDR2 is ANQGSEA in the germline V gene. The CDR3 has 13 residues. J gave up 8 bases and V 5 bases, and 7 bases lay outside the gene matches.

The rearrangement links TRBV10-1 to TRBJ1-1; 7 positions match TRBD1. The CDR3 is 12 amino acids. The ends lost 5 bases at V and 7 bases at J; junction bases unmatched: 4. The V gene's germline CDR1 is WNHNN and CDR2 SYGVQD (reference sequence). In nucleotides, the CDR3 is TGCGCCAGCAGTCCTGGGACAGTTGAAGCTTTCTTT. Encoded protein: CASSPGTVEAFF.

The CDR3 coding sequence is TGTGCCACCTATGGACCCTCGGACAGGGGGATGAACTATGGCTACACCTTC. Translation: CATYGPSDRGMNYGYTF. The V and J genes are TRBV19 and TRBJ1-2, with 10 bases identical to TRBD1. V shed 10 bases, J shed 2 bases, and the junction held 16 bases outside the gene matches. The CDR3 covers 17 residues. Germline V lookup: CDR1 LNHDA, CDR2 SQIVND (reference sequence).

The rearrangement uses TRBV2 and TRBJ1-3; D ambiguous. CDR1 and CDR2 (germline): SNHLY, FYNNEI. The CDR3 has 12 residues. The ends were cut back, 5 bases at V and 8 bases at J, with 10 bases in the middle. Written as DNA, the CDR3 is TGTGCCAGCAGTATTATCGAGGACACCATATATTTT. This encodes CASSIIEDTIYF.

V and J are TRBV4-1 and TRBJ2-7; 9 bases line up with TRBD1. Trimming cost V 4 bases and J 5 bases; bases outside gene matches: 15. Germline V CDR1 and CDR2: MGHRA, YSYEKL. There are 17 residues in the CDR3. The CDR3 protein is CASSPKGWGTGSNEQYF. Here the CDR3 DNA reads TGCGCCAGCAGCCCCAAAGGGTGGGGGACAGGGTCTAACGAGCAGTACTTC.

This chain links TRBV7-2 with TRBJ1-2, with no clear D. Trimming cost V 5 bases and J 4 bases, with 11 bases left between them. CDR1 is SGHTA, CDR2 FQGNSA, per germline. There are 13 residues in the CDR3. CDR3 DNA: TGTGCCAGCAGCCTTGACACAAGCTATGGCTACACCTTC. This translates into CASSLDTSYGYTF. Full variable domain (outside the CDR3, taken from reference TRBV7-2 and TRBJ1-2): GAGVSQSPSNKVTEKGKDVELRCDPISGHTALYWYRQSLGQGLEFLIYFQGNSAPDKSGLPSDRFSAERTGGSVSTLTIQRTQQEDSAVYLCASSLDTSYGYTFGSGTRLTVV.

The chain has TRBV5-6 and TRBJ2-3; 12 nucleotides agree with TRBD2. V lost 4 bases to trimming and J lost 5 bases; unmatched junction nucleotides: 5. This CDR3 is 15 amino acids long. Germline CDR1 reads SGHDT; CDR2 reads YYEEEE. The CDR3 protein is CASSRLAGERDTQYF. CDR3 in DNA: TGTGCCAGCAGCCGACTAGCGGGAGAGAGAGATACGCAGTATTTT.

This chain connects TRBV5-4 to TRBJ1-1; TRBD1 aligns across 8 bases. Germline trimming cut 4 bases from V and 6 bases from J; bases unmatched to any gene: 2. Germline CDR1 SGHNT, CDR2 YYREEE (reference sequence). The CDR3 sequence is 12 residues long. The CDR3 DNA follows: TGTGCCAGCAGCGGGGGACAGGCTGAAGCTTTCTTT. Protein product: CASSGGQAEAFF.

The chain is built from TRBV14 and TRBJ2-7; perhaps TRBD2 as D (6 bases). V was trimmed by 1 base and J by 9 bases, leaving 13 bases between them. The CDR3 has 13 amino acids. Germline CDR1 SGHDN, CDR2 FVKESK. CDR3 nucleotide sequence: TGTGCCAGCAGCCAAGGGTCCGGGGAGGCGCAGTACTTC. Protein product: CASSQGSGEAQYF.

The sample holds a few counts of this clone. The CDR3, as DNA: TGTGCCACCAGTGCGTCGGGACGACAGGGGCGCACTGAAGCTTTCTTT. It specifies CATSASGRQGRTEAFF. This sequence joins TRBV24-1 and TRBJ1-1; 8 nucleotides line up with TRBD1. This CDR3 region has 16 residues. With V trimmed by 5 bases and J by 4 bases, 11 bases remained unmatched. Per germline, CDR1 KGHDR and CDR2 SFDVKD.

For the CDR3, the DNA is TGTGCCAGTAGTTTTGGGCAGCACAATCAGCCCCAGCATTTT. This codes for CASSFGQHNQPQHF. V and J are TRBV19 and TRBJ1-5; D call uncertain. The length of the CDR3 is 14 residues. V was clipped by 5 bases and J by 3 bases, with 11 bases between them. Germline V lookup: CDR1 LNHDA, CDR2 SQIVND (reference sequence).

The chain combines TRBV11-2 with TRBJ2-7; the match to TRBD1 covers 12 bases. The CDR3 extends over 18 amino acids. The germline V gene encodes CDR1 SGHAT and CDR2 FQNNGV. Germline trimming cut 9 bases from V and 5 bases from J; bases unmatched to any gene: 20. The CDR3, as DNA: TGTGCCAGTCGGGGGGACAGGGGGCTGGGTGGTTGGCCTGACGAGCAGTACTTC. Translated: CASRGDRGLGGWPDEQYF.

The chain has TRBV9 and TRBJ2-2, with D perhaps matching TRBD2 (5 bases). CDR3 size: 15 residues. With 4 bases removed from V and 6 bases from J, the gap between germline ends came to 16 bases. The V gene's germline CDR1 is SGDLS and CDR2 YYNGEE. The CDR3 loop reads CASSPGADAAGELFF. The DNA for the CDR3 is TGTGCCAGCAGCCCAGGAGCGGATGCAGCCGGGGAGCTGTTTTTT.

The chain is built from TRBV5-5 and TRBJ1-1; no reliable D call. This CDR3 has 13 amino acids. From germline, CDR1 is SGHKS and CDR2 YYEKEE (reference sequence). The V end lost 4 bases, the J end lost 6 bases, and 13 bases lay between the germline ends. Here the CDR3 reads CASSRTTGAEAFF. The CDR3 DNA is TGTGCCAGCAGCCGAACGACTGGTGCTGAAGCTTTCTTT.

The V gene is TRBV14, the J gene TRBJ1-2; TRBD1 aligns across 8 bases. Germline V lookup: CDR1 SGHDN, CDR2 FVKESK. The CDR3 is made up of 16 amino acids. V was pared by 4 bases and J by 0 bases, with 7 bases of the junction left unmatched. CDR3 protein: CASSPWTGFTNYGYTF. In DNA form, the CDR3 reads TGTGCCAGCAGCCCCTGGACAGGGTTTACTAACTATGGCTACACCTTC.

The CDR3 region has the DNA TGTGCCAGCAGCTTGGGGGGCGCCTATGGCTACACCTTC. Its protein is CASSLGGAYGYTF. The rearrangement links TRBV5-5 to TRBJ1-2; D is possibly TRBD1 (5 bases). The CDR3 spans 13 residues. Germline V gene sequence: CDR1 SGHKS, CDR2 YYEKEE (reference sequence). V lost 0 bases and J lost 4, with 7 bases in between.

The CDR3 DNA sequence: TGTGCCAGCAGTTACCTTGGGACAGGGATCGATCAGCCCCAGCATTTT. The encoded protein is CASSYLGTGIDQPQHF. The chain has TRBV6-5 and TRBJ1-5, with 9 bases aligning to TRBD1. There are 16 residues in the CDR3. CDR1 MNHEY and CDR2 SVGAGI come from the germline V gene. The trim removed 2 bases at V and 5 bases at J, leaving 7 bases unmatched.